One sample yielded the 31 T cell receptor beta chains listed below, sequenced in a study of identical twins. TCRdb re-called the 5' RACE reads with MiXCR, one entry per CDR3 protein. The sample gives roughly 570,000 distinct CDR3 sequences, more than 9% of which show up once; roughly 3% is in the top ten. The same data also went into a second study, on yellow fever vaccine responses in identical twins.

The sample comprised PBMCs. These receptors originate from a young woman in good health.

The chain recombines TRBV12-3 or TRBV12-4 with TRBJ2-6; 9 bases are shared with TRBD1. The CDR3 has 18 residues. With 3 bases clipped from V and 3 bases from J, the junction kept 9 bases outside the gene matches. The CDR3, as DNA: TGTGCCAGCAGTTTGTGGGGACAGGGATTTCTTGGGGCCAACGTCCTGACTTTC. It yields the protein CASSLWGQGFLGANVLTF.

The genes are TRBV7-9 and TRBJ2-7; TRBD1 is a possible D gene (5 bases). Between the trimmed V and J ends, which lost 2 bases and 0 bases, there was a span of 11 bases. The CDR3 loop spans 15 amino acids. CDR1 is SEHNR and CDR2 is FQNEAQ in the germline V gene (reference sequence). CDR3 coding DNA: TGTGCCAGCAGCTTACCTGACAGCCGCTCCTACGAGCAGTACTTC. Its translation is CASSLPDSRSYEQYF.

V and J are TRBV7-9 and TRBJ2-1; the D gene could be TRBD1 or TRBD2 (5 bases each). Germline lookup yields CDR1 SEHNR and CDR2 FQNEAQ (reference sequence). The CDR3 runs to 15 residues. V dropped 3 bases and J dropped 6 bases, with 15 bases sitting between them. The CDR3 region is CASSLGTPALNEQFF. In DNA, the CDR3 is TGTGCCAGCAGCTTGGGGACCCCAGCCCTCAATGAGCAGTTCTTC.

This sequence joins TRBV6-2 or TRBV6-3 and TRBJ2-5; TRBD2 might be the D (5 bases). The CDR3 consists of 13 residues. V shed 6 bases and J shed 0 bases, with 8 bases lying between them. Germline V gene data show CDR1 as MNHEY and CDR2 as SVGEGT. Here the CDR3 DNA reads TGTGCCAGCAGCGGACTGGACCAAGAGACCCAGTACTTC. The encoded protein is CASSGLDQETQYF.

This clonotype has ten or more counts. J is TRBJ2-1 and V is TRBV5-1, with 13 bases that match TRBD2. The CDR3 covers 18 residues. Germline V gene sequence: CDR1 SGHRS, CDR2 YFSETQ. J was trimmed by 6 bases and V by 2 bases; bases with no gene match: 11. CDR3 nucleotides: TGCGCCAGCAGCTTAGGAACTAGCGGGAGGGGCATTGTCAATGAGCAGTTCTTC. Translation: CASSLGTSGRGIVNEQFF.

V usage is TRBV2 and J usage is TRBJ2-1, with TRBD2 matching over 12 bases. In germline, CDR1 is SNHLY, CDR2 FYNNEI. Unmatched junction bases numbered 6, after V lost 6 bases and J lost 6 bases. CDR3 size: 15 residues. The CDR3 region is CASSPTSGRSNEQFF. Written as DNA, the CDR3 is TGTGCCAGCAGCCCGACTAGCGGGAGATCCAATGAGCAGTTCTTC. Full variable domain (remainder filled in from reference TRBV2 and TRBJ2-1): EPEVTQTPSHQVTQMGQEVILRCVPISNHLYFYWYRQILGQKVEFLVSFYNNEISEKSEIFDDQFSVERPDGSNFTLKIRSTKLEDSAMYFCASSPTSGRSNEQFFGPGTRLTVL.

The CDR3 spells CATSRDRVSGGLDEQFF. The DNA for the CDR3 is TGTGCCACCAGCAGAGATCGGGTTAGCGGGGGGCTAGATGAGCAGTTCTTC. J is TRBJ2-1 and V is TRBV15; 10 bases align to TRBD2. The length of the CDR3 is 17 residues. J gave up 8 bases and V 0 bases, and 10 bases lay outside the gene matches. CDR1 is LNHNV and CDR2 is YYDKDF in the germline V gene (reference sequence).

The chain recombines TRBV19 with TRBJ2-6; no firm D call. Trimming shortened V by 2 bases and J by 3 bases, and 11 bases separated the two germline ends. The CDR3 consists of 16 residues. Germline V CDR1 and CDR2: LNHDA, SQIVND (reference sequence). This CDR3 reads CASSIRDGLGANVLTF. CDR3 DNA sequence: TGTGCCAGTAGTATAAGAGACGGCCTTGGGGCCAACGTCCTGACTTTC.

This clonotype occurred a few times. J is TRBJ2-5 and V is TRBV10-3; no firm D call. This CDR3 is 11 amino acids long. Germline V gene lookup returns CDR1 ENHRY and CDR2 SYGVKD. Trimming shortened V by 5 bases and J by 5 bases, and 6 bases separated the two germline ends. The CDR3 sequence: CAISTGETQYF. The CDR3, as DNA: TGTGCCATCAGTACTGGCGAGACCCAGTACTTC.

The sample holds many counts of this clonotype. The rearrangement links TRBV2 to TRBJ2-7; D may match TRBD1 or TRBD2 (5 bases each). The CDR3 is made up of 15 amino acids. V lost 4 bases, J lost 3 bases, and 16 bases lay in between. Germline V CDR1 and CDR2: SNHLY, FYNNEI. The CDR3 region is CASSVRAGSIYEQYF. The DNA for the CDR3 is TGTGCCAGCAGTGTTAGGGCAGGGAGTATCTACGAGCAGTACTTC.

This clonotype was seen more than once but under ten times. The chain is built from TRBV7-2 and TRBJ2-3; 7 bases match TRBD2. Germline V lookup: CDR1 SGHTA, CDR2 FQGNSA. The CDR3 sequence is 15 residues long. V dropped 2 bases and J dropped 6; count of bases not matched to a gene: 8. CDR3 coding DNA: TGTGCCAGCAGCTTAAGTAGCGGGCGGACGGATACGCAGTATTTT. This sequence encodes CASSLSSGRTDTQYF.

This clonotype was observed many times. The genes are TRBV12-3 or TRBV12-4 and TRBJ1-5; no clear D gene. There are 12 residues in the CDR3. V lost 5 bases and J lost 0, with 2 bases in between. CDR3 protein: CASSISNQPQHF. CDR3 nucleotides: TGTGCCAGCAGTATTAGCAATCAGCCCCAGCATTTT.

This chain links TRBV6-4 with TRBJ2-1; 9 nucleotides match TRBD2. CDR3 length: 13 residues. Trimming took 6 bases from V and 9 from J; bases not matched to a gene: 6. Germline values: CDR1 MRHNA, CDR2 SNTAGT. The CDR3 bases are TGTGCCAGCAGCCGGACTAGCGACTCTGAGCAGTTCTTC. This encodes CASSRTSDSEQFF.

This clonotype was counted a few times. V gene TRBV7-2 combines with J gene TRBJ1-5; D may be TRBD1 (5 bases). The CDR3 sequence is 16 residues long. Trimming shortened V by 5 bases and J by 1 base, and 15 bases separated the two germline ends. CDR1 is SGHTA and CDR2 is FQGNSA in the germline V gene. The DNA for the CDR3 is TGTGCCAGCAGCCCTACGACCGGGGCGAGCAATCAGCCCCAGCATTTT. Protein product: CASSPTTGASNQPQHF. Full variable domain (rest looked up from reference TRBV7-2 and TRBJ1-5): GAGVSQSPSNKVTEKGKDVELRCDPISGHTALYWYRQSLGQGLEFLIYFQGNSAPDKSGLPSDRFSAERTGGSVSTLTIQRTQQEDSAVYLCASSPTTGASNQPQHFGDGTRLSIL.

This clonotype was recorded a few times. This sequence joins TRBV27 and TRBJ2-1; D uncertain. CDR1 is MNHEY, CDR2 SMNVEV, per germline (reference sequence). Deletions cut 5 bases from V and 3 bases from J, with 8 bases between. This CDR3 contains 13 residues. Here the CDR3 reads CASSPANYNEQFF. The CDR3 nucleotides read TGTGCCAGCAGTCCCGCAAACTACAATGAGCAGTTCTTC.

This chain links TRBV15 with TRBJ2-5; 8 positions match TRBD1. Germline lookup yields CDR1 LNHNV and CDR2 YYDKDF (reference sequence). V shed 5 bases and J 4 bases; nucleotides not matched to a gene: 9. The CDR3 is made up of 15 amino acids. The CDR3 region has the DNA TGTGCCACCAGCCAGTCGACAGGGGTCGGAGAGACCCAGTACTTC. Translation: CATSQSTGVGETQYF.

Many counts were recorded for this clonotype. The V call is TRBV10-2, the J call TRBJ2-5; TRBD2 might be the D (5 bases). The CDR3 has 13 amino acids. Germline loops: CDR1 WSHSY, CDR2 SAAADI. Trimming stripped 6 bases from V and 2 bases from J, with 10 bases between. DNA of the CDR3: TGCGCCAGCAGAGGGCGAGGGCAAGAGACCCAGTACTTC. As protein: CASRGRGQETQYF.

This clonotype was counted between two and nine times. V usage is TRBV12-3 or TRBV12-4 and J usage is TRBJ2-3; perhaps TRBD2 as D (5 bases). V lost 4 bases to trimming and J lost 8 bases, with 10 bases between them. This CDR3 is 12 amino acids long. The CDR3 spells CASSWRGGTQYF. Here the CDR3 DNA reads TGTGCCAGCAGTTGGCGCGGAGGTACGCAGTATTTT.

This clonotype was counted ten times or more. The genes are TRBV28 and TRBJ2-1; 9 nucleotides line up with TRBD2. The CDR3 loop spans 15 amino acids. Germline CDR1 is MDHEN and CDR2 is SYDVKM. V lost 4 bases to trimming and J lost 10 bases; unmatched junction nucleotides: 11. The DNA for the CDR3 is TGTGCCAGCAGTTCCCCGTTCGGACTAGCGATAGAGCAGTTCTTC. Residues: CASSSPFGLAIEQFF.

This clonotype was counted at least ten times. The chain uses TRBV7-9 and TRBJ2-3; a weak D match, TRBD1 (5 bases). This CDR3 region has 14 residues. The ends were cut back, 5 bases at V and 1 base at J, with 10 bases in the middle. The germline gives CDR1 SEHNR, CDR2 FQNEAQ (reference sequence). CDR3 region: CASSQGGGTDTQYF. Written as DNA, the CDR3 is TGTGCCAGCAGCCAGGGTGGAGGCACAGATACGCAGTATTTT.

This clonotype has at least ten counts. The chain couples TRBV18 to TRBJ2-4; D is unresolved. Germline V lookup: CDR1 KGHSH, CDR2 LQKENI. The CDR3 is 14 amino acids. Trimming pared 0 bases from V and 3 bases from J, leaving 6 bases between. CDR3 coding DNA: TGTGCCAGCTCACCACCAGCCGGCAAAAACATTCAGTACTTC. Its protein product is CASSPPAGKNIQYF.

At least ten counts were recorded for this clonotype. The chain couples TRBV5-1 to TRBJ2-2; D remains unclear. In germline, CDR1 is SGHRS, CDR2 YFSETQ. CDR3 length equals 14 residues. V lost 0 bases and J lost 4, with 7 bases in between. The CDR3, as DNA: TGCGCCAGCAGCTTGGCGAGTGGCACCGGGGAGCTGTTTTTT. Residues: CASSLASGTGELFF.

This clonotype has just a few counts. The chain is built from TRBV4-3 and TRBJ2-1; TRBD1 or TRBD2 may be the D gene (5 bases each). Germline-derived CDR1 and CDR2 are LGHNA and YSLEER. V lost 1 base, J lost 0 bases, and 16 bases lay in between. The CDR3 spans 18 residues. CDR3 coding DNA: TGCGCCAGCAGCCAAGGTAGCGCAAGGGGAAGCTCCTACAATGAGCAGTTCTTC. This encodes CASSQGSARGSSYNEQFF.

This clonotype appeared many times. CDR3 residues: CASGTSYEQYF. CDR3 bases: TGTGCCAGCGGGACTAGCTACGAGCAGTACTTC. This rearrangement joins TRBV2 to TRBJ2-7; the match to TRBD2 covers 8 bases. CDR1 and CDR2 from the germline V gene are SNHLY and FYNNEI. V lost 8 bases to trimming and J lost 3 bases; unmatched junction nucleotides: 0. There are 11 residues in the CDR3.

The rearrangement uses TRBV6-2 or TRBV6-3 and TRBJ2-1; 11 bases fit TRBD1. The V segment lost 0 bases and the J segment 2 bases; nucleotides outside the gene matches: 9. Germline loops: CDR1 MNHEY, CDR2 SVGEGT. This CDR3 has 19 residues. The CDR3 DNA reads TGTGCCAGCAGTTACTCTCGCAAGGGGGGACAGGGGGCCTACAATGAGCAGTTCTTC. Residues: CASSYSRKGGQGAYNEQFF.

This chain joins TRBV9 and TRBJ2-1, with unresolved D. Germline V gene sequence: CDR1 SGDLS, CDR2 YYNGEE. This CDR3 region has 13 residues. The V end was cut by 0 bases, the J end by 9 bases, with 10 bases between. In nucleotides, the CDR3 is TGTGCCAGCAGCGTAGTCAGTAACGGTGAGCAGTTCTTC. Amino acids: CASSVVSNGEQFF. Looking up the rest from reference TRBV9 and TRBJ2-1 gives the full variable domain: DSGVTQTPKHLITATGQRVTLRCSPRSGDLSVYWYQQSLDQGLQFLIQYYNGEERAKGNILERFSAQQFPDLHSELNLSSLELGDSALYFCASSVVSNGEQFFGPGTRLTVL.

This clonotype was observed many times. V is TRBV4-3 and J is TRBJ2-7; 7 nucleotides align to TRBD2. The V and J ends lost 1 base and 0 bases, in that order; junction bases with no gene match: 3. The CDR3 runs to 15 residues. CDR1 and CDR2 (germline): LGHNA, YSLEER. The chain's CDR3 is CASSQVPSGSYEQYF. CDR3 nucleotide sequence: TGCGCCAGCAGCCAAGTTCCTAGCGGCTCCTACGAGCAGTACTTC.

This clonotype was recorded many times. The chain joins TRBV25-1 to TRBJ1-6; 8 nucleotides agree with TRBD1. CDR1 is MGHDK and CDR2 is SYGVNS in the germline V gene. J was trimmed by 3 bases and V by 6 bases; bases with no gene match: 10. The CDR3 has 17 amino acids. The CDR3 nucleotides are TGTGCCAGCAGAGCCGACAGGGGTTGGGGCTATAATTCACCCCTCCACTTT. Protein sequence: CASRADRGWGYNSPLHF.

This clonotype was detected many times. The genes are TRBV28 and TRBJ2-2; D is ambiguous. V lost 3 bases and J lost 5, with 7 bases in between. Per germline, CDR1 MDHEN and CDR2 SYDVKM. This CDR3 is built from 13 residues. The CDR3 sequence: CASSFRWTGELFF. The CDR3 coding sequence is TGTGCCAGCAGTTTCCGGTGGACCGGGGAGCTGTTTTTT.

This clonotype turned up a few times. The gene calls are TRBV3-1 and TRBJ2-5, with TRBD2 identical over 12 bases. This CDR3 is 16 amino acids long. Germline V gene lookup returns CDR1 LGHDT and CDR2 YNNKEL (reference sequence). The ends lost 1 base at V and 4 bases at J; junction bases unmatched: 4. Here the CDR3 reads CASSQAGTSGRETQYF. The CDR3 region has the DNA TGTGCCAGCAGCCAAGCCGGGACTAGCGGGCGAGAGACCCAGTACTTC.

This rearrangement joins TRBV12-3 or TRBV12-4 to TRBJ1-4; no clear D gene. The CDR3 totals 12 residues. V was pared by 7 bases and J by 12 bases, with 15 bases between. The CDR3 coding sequence is TGTGCCAGCAAATTTAACAGACTTGAACTGTTTTTT. It specifies CASKFNRLELFF.